The 28 T cell receptor beta chains presented below share a single source sample, sequenced in a study of blood T cell repertoires in COVID-19 (dated by TCRdb to about 2020). The method was the immunoSEQ multiplex PCR assay. What TCRdb holds here is the immuneACCESS table cut down to in-frame rearrangements. Part of the clones is not present; checked against another copy, under half of the missing clones reflect an unresolved V gene, and the others are unexplained. This sample lists 250,000 to 300,000 clones; about 89% were detected once. The ten largest clones represent around 1.7% of the sample. The sequenced material came from PBMCs or T cells enriched from blood (not recorded which). The receptors here all came from a woman aged 40 to 50 who had recovered from COVID-19.

The genes are TRBV2 and TRBJ2-7, with 10 bases fitting TRBD2. J was trimmed by 7 bases and V by 6 bases; bases with no gene match: 12. The germline V gene encodes CDR1 SNHLY and CDR2 FYNNEI. The CDR3 loop spans 15 amino acids. In nucleotides, the CDR3 is TGTGCCAGCAGCCCCCAACTAGCGGGGCCGGGAGAGCAGTACTTC. Protein: CASSPQLAGPGEQYF. Variable domain in full (rest from reference TRBV2 and TRBJ2-7): EPEVTQTPSHQVTQMGQEVILRCVPISNHLYFYWYRQILGQKVEFLVSFYNNEISEKSEIFDDQFSVERPDGSNFTLKIRSTKLEDSAMYFCASSPQLAGPGEQYFGPGTRLTVT.

The V call is TRBV2, the J call TRBJ1-5, with 10 bases identical to TRBD1. V gave up 6 bases and J gave up 4 bases; unmatched junction bases: 3. The CDR3 is 14 residues long. From germline, CDR1 is SNHLY and CDR2 FYNNEI. CDR3 sequence (DNA): TGTGCCAGCAGCGGGACAGGGGCAAATCAGCCCCAGCATTTT. Amino acids: CASSGTGANQPQHF.

The chain employs TRBV19 and TRBJ1-5; unclear D gene. Trimming removed 5 bases from V and 2 bases from J, with 22 bases in between. CDR3 length: 18 residues. In germline, CDR1 is LNHDA, CDR2 SQIVND (reference sequence). CDR3 nucleotide sequence: TGTGCCAGTAGTCTGAAACGGGGAATCATTCGGGGCAATCAGCCCCAGCATTTT. The encoded protein is CASSLKRGIIRGNQPQHF.

This clone appeared a single time. Written as DNA, the CDR3 is TGCAGCGTTGAGAAGGGACAGCTAGTGACCCAGTACTTC. Translated, it gives CSVEKGQLVTQYF. The chain recombines TRBV29-1 with TRBJ2-5, with 7 nucleotides matching TRBD1. V gave up 3 bases and J gave up 7 bases; unmatched junction bases: 8. The CDR3 extends over 13 amino acids. CDR1 and CDR2 from the germline V gene are SQVTM and ANQGSEA.

The rearrangement joins TRBV5-1 to TRBJ1-2, with D tentatively TRBD1 (6 bases). This CDR3 region has 15 residues. V lost 0 bases to trimming and J lost 4 bases, with 13 bases between them. The germline V gene encodes CDR1 SGHRS and CDR2 YFSETQ. Here the CDR3 reads CASSLVTGYSYGYTF. The CDR3 DNA sequence: TGCGCCAGCAGCTTGGTTACAGGGTATAGCTATGGCTACACCTTC.

The rearrangement joins TRBV19 to TRBJ1-1; 7 positions match TRBD1. V lost 5 bases and J lost 3; bases outside the gene matches: 3. Germline V lookup: CDR1 LNHDA, CDR2 SQIVND (reference sequence). This CDR3 region has 13 residues. The CDR3 sequence is CASSLQGDTEAFF. CDR3 nucleotides: TGTGCCAGTAGTCTTCAGGGGGACACTGAAGCTTTCTTT.

This rearrangement joins TRBV4-1 to TRBJ2-7; D might be TRBD2 (6 bases). Germline loops: CDR1 MGHRA, CDR2 YSYEKL. The CDR3 consists of 15 residues. The V end lost 4 bases, the J end lost 4 bases, and 17 bases lay between the germline ends. In DNA, the CDR3 is TGCGCCAGCAGCCGGGAGACTAGGGACCCTTACGAGCAGTACTTC. Translated, it gives CASSRETRDPYEQYF.

This chain uses TRBV9 with TRBJ1-3, with D perhaps TRBD1 (5 bases). CDR1 and CDR2 from the germline V gene are SGDLS and YYNGEE. V gave up 4 bases and J gave up 0 bases, with 11 bases separating them. The CDR3 has 15 amino acids. In DNA form, the CDR3 reads TGTGCCAGCAGCCCCAGGGTTAGCTCTGGAAACACCATATATTTT. Its translation: CASSPRVSSGNTIYF.

This chain connects TRBV3-1 (or the pseudogene TRBV3-2) to TRBJ1-2, with D uncertain. Trimming took 5 bases from V and 8 from J, leaving 9 bases between them. In germline, CDR1 is LGHDT, CDR2 YNNKEL (reference sequence). CDR3 size: 11 residues. CDR3 in DNA: TGTGCCAGCAGCATCGGGAGAGGCTACACCTTC. Its protein is CASSIGRGYTF.

The rearrangement joins TRBV6-5 to TRBJ1-5; 8 positions agree with TRBD1. With 6 bases clipped from V and 5 bases from J, the junction kept 6 bases outside the gene matches. CDR1 MNHEY and CDR2 SVGAGI come from the germline V gene. The CDR3 is 14 amino acids. CDR3 residues: CASRQDRAHQPQHF. The DNA for the CDR3 is TGTGCCAGCAGACAGGACAGGGCGCATCAGCCCCAGCATTTT.

V usage is TRBV7-9 and J usage is TRBJ2-3; no definite D call. V gave up 5 bases and J gave up 2 bases, with 17 bases separating them. Germline V gene lookup returns CDR1 SEHNR and CDR2 FQNEAQ (reference sequence). The CDR3 is 16 residues long. The CDR3 sequence is CASSDAGLSPTDTQYF. CDR3 DNA sequence: TGTGCCAGCAGCGACGCAGGTCTTTCCCCCACAGATACGCAGTATTTT.

The chain uses TRBV19 and TRBJ2-1; D gene unclear. Germline CDR1 reads LNHDA; CDR2 reads SQIVND (reference sequence). There are 12 residues in the CDR3. V lost 2 bases and J 7 bases, leaving 6 bases between the germline ends. The CDR3 spells CASSIFPNEQFF. The CDR3 DNA reads as TGTGCCAGTAGTATATTCCCTAATGAGCAGTTCTTC.

In DNA form, the CDR3 reads TGTGCCAGTAGTAAGAGGACTAGCGGGGGATACTACAATGAGCAGTTCTTC. It is translated as CASSKRTSGGYYNEQFF. The chain combines TRBV19 with TRBJ2-1, with TRBD2 matching 13 bases. The CDR3 totals 17 residues. CDR1 and CDR2 from the germline V gene are LNHDA and SQIVND (reference sequence). V shed 4 bases and J 3 bases; nucleotides not matched to a gene: 6.

The rearrangement links TRBV6-1 to TRBJ2-4, with D possibly TRBD1 on 6 matching bases. From germline, CDR1 is MNHNS and CDR2 SASEGT. The V gene lost 0 bases and the J gene lost 4 bases, with 10 bases spanning the gap. CDR3 length: 15 residues. DNA for the CDR3: TGTGCCAGCAGTGAAGCGGGGACACTGAAAAACATTCAGTACTTC. Amino acid sequence: CASSEAGTLKNIQYF.

The chain is built from TRBV5-5 and TRBJ1-6; D is unclear. The CDR3 length is 13 residues. CDR1 SGHKS and CDR2 YYEKEE come from the germline V gene (reference sequence). V lost 6 bases to trimming and J lost 10 bases, with 14 bases between them. CDR3 protein: CASTIEWRSPLHF. CDR3 bases: TGTGCCAGCACTATTGAGTGGCGGTCACCCCTCCACTTT. Together with reference TRBV5-5 and TRBJ1-6, the CDR3 gives the full variable domain: DAGVTQSPTHLIKTRGQQVTLRCSPISGHKSVSWYQQVLGQGPQFIFQYYEKEERGRGNFPDRFSARQFPNYSSELNVNALLLGDSALYLCASTIEWRSPLHFGNGTRLTVT.

J is TRBJ2-7 and V is TRBV13; TRBD1 agrees at 7 bases. With V trimmed by 0 bases and J by 6 bases, 11 bases remained unmatched. CDR3 length: 16 residues. Germline loops: CDR1 PRHDT, CDR2 FYEKMQ (reference sequence). This CDR3 is CASSLGLEQGMGEQYF. In nucleotides, the CDR3 is TGTGCCAGCAGCTTAGGCCTGGAACAGGGGATGGGCGAGCAGTACTTC.

The chain carries TRBV6-2 or TRBV6-3 and TRBJ1-5; D not resolved. CDR1 and CDR2 from the germline V gene are MNHEY and SVGEGT. CDR3 length: 12 residues. With 0 bases removed from V and 7 bases from J, the gap between germline ends came to 4 bases. This CDR3 reads CASSYSRQPQHF. CDR3 nucleotide sequence: TGTGCCAGCAGTTACTCGAGGCAGCCCCAGCATTTT.

The chain links TRBV18 to TRBJ1-5; 8 bases match TRBD1. Germline V gene data show CDR1 as KGHSH and CDR2 as LQKENI. Trimming cost V 0 bases and J 6 bases; bases outside gene matches: 7. This CDR3 region has 16 residues. CDR3 sequence: CASSPPEDRVSQPQHF. The CDR3 DNA is TGTGCCAGCTCACCACCGGAGGACAGGGTTTCTCAGCCCCAGCATTTT.

The rearrangement uses TRBV11-2 and TRBJ2-7, with D tentatively TRBD1 (5 bases). This CDR3 is 14 amino acids long. V lost 5 bases and J 5 bases, leaving 16 bases between the germline ends. Germline V gene data show CDR1 as SGHAT and CDR2 as FQNNGV. CDR3 protein: CASSLGQGGNEQYF. CDR3 DNA: TGTGCCAGCAGCCTGGGGCAGGGCGGCAACGAGCAGTACTTC.

The gene calls are TRBV11-1 and TRBJ2-1; TRBD2 aligns across 10 bases. V lost 6 bases, J lost 6 bases, and 5 bases stayed unmatched. The germline V gene has CDR1 SGHAT and CDR2 FQDESV (reference sequence). The CDR3 runs 14 residues. This CDR3 is CASSKRGGFNEQFF. In nucleotides, the CDR3 is TGTGCCAGCAGTAAGCGGGGGGGCTTCAATGAGCAGTTCTTC.

This clone was detected only a few times. The chain combines TRBV7-2 with TRBJ2-1; 13 bases are shared with TRBD2. This CDR3 comprises 16 residues. The trim removed 5 bases at V and 7 bases at J, leaving 8 bases unmatched. CDR1 is SGHTA, CDR2 FQGNSA, per germline. DNA of the CDR3: TGTGCCAGCAGCACCCGGACTAGCGGGAGACGGAATGAGCAGTTCTTC. Its translation is CASSTRTSGRRNEQFF.

The genes are TRBV6-6 and TRBJ1-5; maybe TRBD1 (6 bases). V was clipped by 5 bases and J by 0 bases, with 17 bases between them. The germline CDR1 and CDR2 sequences are MNHNY and SVGAGI (reference sequence). This CDR3 is 17 amino acids long. The chain's CDR3 is CASSPVGTPSSNQPQHF. CDR3 nucleotide sequence: TGTGCCAGCAGTCCCGTTGGGACACCTAGTAGCAATCAGCCCCAGCATTTT.

V usage is TRBV11-2 and J usage is TRBJ2-1; D perhaps matches TRBD1 (5 bases). V was shortened by 5 bases and J by 7 bases, with 12 bases between the two germline ends. The CDR3 covers 13 residues. The germline V gene encodes CDR1 SGHAT and CDR2 FQNNGV. CDR3 region: CASSLTGLNEQFF. In DNA, the CDR3 is TGTGCCAGCAGCCTTACAGGTTTAAATGAGCAGTTCTTC. Supplemented by reference TRBV11-2 and TRBJ2-1, the full variable domain reads EAGVAQSPRYKIIEKRQSVAFWCNPISGHATLYWYQQILGQGPKLLIQFQNNGVVDDSQLPKDRFSAERLKGVDSTLKIQPAKLEDSAVYLCASSLTGLNEQFFGPGTRLTVL.

In its sample, this clone was seen once. This sequence joins TRBV5-1 and TRBJ2-3, with TRBD2 matching 12 bases. The CDR3 sequence is 16 residues long. V gave up 4 bases and J gave up 2 bases; unmatched junction bases: 5. Germline V gene lookup returns CDR1 SGHRS and CDR2 YFSETQ. CDR3 sequence reads: CASSPGLAGITDTQYF. CDR3 in DNA: TGCGCCAGCAGCCCCGGACTAGCGGGGATCACAGATACGCAGTATTTT.

This chain links TRBV6-1 with TRBJ1-1, with 7 bases that match TRBD1. This CDR3 is built from 15 residues. Losses at the gene ends were 5 bases for V and 2 bases for J; bases not matched to a gene: 8. Germline loops: CDR1 MNHNS, CDR2 SASEGT. The DNA for the CDR3 is TGTGCCAGCAGTTTCGGGACAGCCACAAACACTGAAGCTTTCTTT. Translated, it gives CASSFGTATNTEAFF.

J is TRBJ2-2 and V is TRBV6-5, with D possibly being TRBD2 (7 bases). The CDR3 length is 15 residues. Trimming removed 10 bases from V and 4 bases from J, with 19 bases in between. The V gene's germline CDR1 is MNHEY and CDR2 SVGAGI. This CDR3 is CATRTGGGGTGELFF. The CDR3 nucleotides read TGTGCCACCCGAACGGGGGGAGGGGGCACCGGGGAGCTGTTTTTT.

V gene TRBV18 combines with J gene TRBJ1-2; perhaps TRBD1 as D (5 bases). Germline V CDR1 and CDR2: KGHSH, LQKENI. This CDR3 is 14 amino acids long. Trimming took off 6 bases at V and 3 bases at J, with 14 bases between the two ends. The CDR3 DNA is TGTGCCAGCTCTCGACAAGGGGCACACTATGGCTACACCTTC. This translates into CASSRQGAHYGYTF.

The chain combines TRBV20-1 with TRBJ2-3; 11 bases line up with TRBD2. Looked up from germline, CDR1 is DFQATT and CDR2 is SNEGSKA (reference sequence). J gave up 3 bases and V 3 bases, and 5 bases lay outside the gene matches. The length of the CDR3 is 15 residues. The CDR3 DNA reads as TGCAGTGCTAGTAGCGGGGGGGCCTGGACAGATACGCAGTATTTT. Translated, it gives CSASSGGAWTDTQYF.